The 30 T cell receptor beta chains below were found in one sample sequenced in a study of cytomegalovirus exposure and HLA in healthy donors. Primers included in the PCR were 60 Vbeta and 13 Jbeta primers. TCRdb keeps only in-frame clones here, not all; method: immunoSEQ multiplex PCR. Of about 180,000 clones listed, roughly 80% were seen once; the top ten hold 5.7%. The sequenced material came from PBMCs. The source of these receptors is a man in his forties in good health and CMV-seronegative.

The genes are TRBV12-5 and TRBJ1-5, with TRBD1 matching over 11 bases. Trimming removed 5 bases from V and 7 bases from J; junction bases left unmatched: 7. The CDR3 length is 15 residues. Germline V lookup: CDR1 LGHNT, CDR2 FRNRAP. The CDR3, as DNA: TGTGCTAGTGGTATCTCGGACAGGGGGCAACAGCCCCAGCATTTT. It translates to CASGISDRGQQPQHF.

The V gene is TRBV10-3, the J gene TRBJ2-2; 13 nucleotides agree with TRBD2. The CDR3 has 16 residues. The V and J ends lost 7 bases and 0 bases, in that order; junction bases with no gene match: 2. Looked up from germline, CDR1 is ENHRY and CDR2 is SYGVKD. Here the CDR3 reads CAIKGTSGTNTGELFF. The CDR3 nucleotides read TGTGCCATCAAAGGGACTAGCGGGACGAACACCGGGGAGCTGTTTTTT.

The V gene is TRBV7-2, the J gene TRBJ1-2; D gene ambiguous. The CDR3 covers 13 residues. Germline loops: CDR1 SGHTA, CDR2 FQGNSA. V dropped 5 bases and J dropped 5 bases, with 12 bases sitting between them. The CDR3 coding sequence is TGTGCCAGCAGCACCCGGGTGGAATATGGCTACACCTTC. Its translation is CASSTRVEYGYTF.

This clone was seen once. This chain connects TRBV5-6 to TRBJ1-3; 7 bases match TRBD1. The CDR3 covers 18 residues. The germline V gene encodes CDR1 SGHDT and CDR2 YYEEEE. Trimming at V came to 3 bases and at J to 3 bases, leaving 15 bases not matched to a gene. The CDR3 nucleotides read TGTGCCAGCAGCTCTCTACGCATCAGGGGGTTCTTTGGAAACACCATATATTTT. Its translation is CASSSLRIRGFFGNTIYF.

The chain joins TRBV19 to TRBJ1-2; 7 bases fit TRBD1. CDR1 and CDR2 (germline): LNHDA, SQIVND (reference sequence). The V and J ends lost 6 bases and 4 bases, in that order; junction bases with no gene match: 5. This CDR3 region has 13 residues. CDR3 nucleotides: TGTGCCAGTAGCTTACAGGGGACCTATGGCTACACCTTC. Translated: CASSLQGTYGYTF.

The V call is TRBV19, the J call TRBJ1-2; 7 bases agree with TRBD1. Trimming cost V 4 bases and J 0 bases; bases outside gene matches: 8. The CDR3 runs 16 residues. Germline V gene sequence: CDR1 LNHDA, CDR2 SQIVND (reference sequence). This chain's CDR3 is CASSTPDRETNYGYTF. The CDR3 DNA follows: TGTGCCAGTAGTACCCCCGACAGGGAGACTAACTATGGCTACACCTTC.

J is TRBJ2-7 and V is TRBV4-3; D is uncertain. Germline loops: CDR1 LGHNA, CDR2 YSLEER. The CDR3 has 15 amino acids. The V end was cut by 0 bases, the J end by 3 bases, with 12 bases between. CDR3 sequence (DNA): TGCGCCAGCAGCCAAGATTCAGGAACGATCTACGAGCAGTACTTC. Translating it yields CASSQDSGTIYEQYF.

This clone was seen only a few times. V and J are TRBV5-5 and TRBJ2-3, with D perhaps TRBD1 (7 bases). From germline, CDR1 is SGHKS and CDR2 YYEKEE (reference sequence). The germline V and J ends were trimmed by 2 bases and 7 bases, with 11 bases remaining between them. The CDR3 sequence is 13 residues long. CDR3 nucleotide sequence: TGTGCCAGCAGCTTTTCAGGGGGGTATACGCAGTATTTT. It is translated as CASSFSGGYTQYF.

The rearrangement joins TRBV6-7 to TRBJ1-5; no firm D call. TRBV6-7 is treated as an ORF (open reading frame) with a function not yet certain. The CDR3 consists of 16 residues. V lost 6 bases and J 2 bases, leaving 17 bases between the germline ends. As DNA, the CDR3 is TGTGCCAGCAGGACCCTCGAGGAGACTGGCAATCAGCCCCAGCATTTT. Protein: CASRTLEETGNQPQHF.

V gene TRBV5-1 combines with J gene TRBJ1-3, with D perhaps TRBD1 (6 bases). This CDR3 comprises 15 residues. The germline V gene encodes CDR1 SGHRS and CDR2 YFSETQ. Deletions cut 4 bases from V and 0 bases from J, with 11 bases between. The CDR3, as DNA: TGCGCCAGCAGCCCAGGGGTGCCCTCTGGAAACACCATATATTTT. Amino acids: CASSPGVPSGNTIYF. Looking up the rest from reference TRBV5-1 and TRBJ1-3 gives the full variable domain: KAGVTQTPRYLIKTRGQQVTLSCSPISGHRSVSWYQQTPGQGLQFLFEYFSETQRNKGNFPGRFSGRQFSNSRSEMNVSTLELGDSALYLCASSPGVPSGNTIYFGEGSWLTVV.

The V and J genes are TRBV19 and TRBJ1-1; 9 bases match TRBD1. The CDR3 has 16 residues. V was clipped by 5 bases and J by 5 bases; unmatched bases: 12. The germline V gene encodes CDR1 LNHDA and CDR2 SQIVND (reference sequence). The CDR3 bases are TGTGCCAGTAGTGCCCAGACAGGGGGAGCGAGAACTGAAGCTTTCTTT. Protein sequence: CASSAQTGGARTEAFF.

The chain joins TRBV7-9 to TRBJ2-7; TRBD2 matches at 10 bases. Trimming took 5 bases from V and 0 from J; bases not matched to a gene: 7. Germline V lookup: CDR1 SEHNR, CDR2 FQNEAQ (reference sequence). The CDR3 is 16 residues long. CDR3 nucleotide sequence: TGTGCCAGCAGCGATCCCCGGACTAGCGGCTCCTACGAGCAGTACTTC. Translating gives CASSDPRTSGSYEQYF.

The chain has TRBV5-6 and TRBJ2-7; TRBD1 aligns across 8 bases. The CDR3 contains 14 residues. Per germline, CDR1 SGHDT and CDR2 YYEEEE. J gave up 5 bases and V 7 bases, and 11 bases lay outside the gene matches. The CDR3 here is CASGGQGKFDEQYF. The CDR3 coding sequence is TGTGCCAGCGGCGGACAGGGTAAGTTCGACGAGCAGTACTTC.

In nucleotides, the CDR3 is TGTGCCAGCGGCCTGGGCAACGAGCAGTACTTC. Translating it yields CASGLGNEQYF. The rearrangement links TRBV7-6 to TRBJ2-7; no reliable D call. The germline V and J ends were trimmed by 8 bases and 5 bases, with 10 bases remaining between them. Looked up from germline, CDR1 is SGHVS and CDR2 is FNYEAQ. The CDR3 covers 11 residues.

In its sample, this clone was seen once. V and J are TRBV5-4 and TRBJ2-7, with a weak D call TRBD1 (6 bases). Germline V CDR1 and CDR2: SGHNT, YYREEE (reference sequence). V lost 4 bases, J lost 7 bases, and 15 bases lay in between. The CDR3 is made up of 13 amino acids. CDR3 amino acids: CASSSSGTKEQYF. Here the CDR3 DNA reads TGTGCCAGCAGCAGCTCCGGGACAAAGGAGCAGTACTTC. Full variable domain (rest looked up from reference TRBV5-4 and TRBJ2-7): ETGVTQSPTHLIKTRGQQVTLRCSSQSGHNTVSWYQQALGQGPQFIFQYYREEENGRGNFPPRFSGLQFPNYSSELNVNALELDDSALYLCASSSSGTKEQYFGPGTRLTVT.

The CDR3 protein is CASSLASAGVVDTGELFF. For the CDR3, the DNA is TGTGCCAGCAGCTTGGCGTCGGCGGGAGTGGTGGACACCGGGGAGCTGTTTTTT. The genes are TRBV5-6 and TRBJ2-2, with TRBD2 identical over 7 bases. After removal of 0 bases from V and 3 bases from J, the junction contained 11 bases not matched to a gene. The germline V gene encodes CDR1 SGHDT and CDR2 YYEEEE. The CDR3 consists of 18 residues.

The CDR3 loop reads CASSLALGAVYGYTF. DNA for the CDR3: TGTGCCAGCAGCTTAGCGCTGGGGGCCGTCTATGGCTACACCTTC. V usage is TRBV7-9 and J usage is TRBJ1-2, with a weak D call TRBD1 (6 bases). The germline V gene encodes CDR1 SEHNR and CDR2 FQNEAQ (reference sequence). The CDR3 has 15 amino acids. The V end lost 0 bases, the J end lost 4 bases, and 12 bases lay between the germline ends.

This clone was counted once. The J gene is TRBJ2-4, the V gene TRBV7-9; D unclear. CDR1 is SEHNR and CDR2 is FQNEAQ in the germline V gene (reference sequence). Trimming left V 1 base short and J 0 bases short, with 10 bases between. CDR3 length: 16 residues. CDR3 bases: TGTGCCAGCAGCTTAGTACAAGTCCTAGCCAAAAACATTCAGTACTTC. This gives the protein CASSLVQVLAKNIQYF.

This clone was counted only a few times. CDR3 region: CAISELVTGTNNEQYF. The CDR3 DNA follows: TGTGCCATCAGTGAGTTGGTGACCGGGACTAATAACGAGCAGTACTTC. The J gene is TRBJ2-7, the V gene TRBV10-3, with TRBD2 identical over 7 bases. V lost 1 base, J lost 5 bases, and 11 bases stayed unmatched. CDR3 length equals 16 residues. In germline, CDR1 is ENHRY, CDR2 SYGVKD.

V is TRBV7-3 and J is TRBJ2-7, with TRBD2 matching over 10 bases. V shed 0 bases, J shed 3 bases, and the junction held 8 bases outside the gene matches. The CDR3 is made up of 17 amino acids. The germline CDR1 and CDR2 sequences are SGHTA and FQGTGA. The CDR3 loop is CASSLTMSSGSFYEQYF. The CDR3 DNA follows: TGTGCCAGCAGCTTAACGATGTCTAGCGGGAGTTTCTACGAGCAGTACTTC.

This clone was found a few times. CDR3 protein: CASSLMGGDYEQYF. The DNA for the CDR3 is TGTGCCAGCAGCTTAATGGGAGGGGACTACGAGCAGTACTTC. The chain links TRBV7-9 to TRBJ2-7; 7 bases line up with TRBD2. CDR1 is SEHNR, CDR2 FQNEAQ, per germline (reference sequence). The CDR3 totals 14 residues. V shed 2 bases, J shed 3 bases, and the junction held 4 bases outside the gene matches.

V is TRBV29-1 and J is TRBJ2-5, with D tentatively TRBD2 (6 bases). V dropped 5 bases and J dropped 10 bases, with 20 bases sitting between them. Germline assignment: CDR1 SQVTM and CDR2 ANQGSEA. There are 13 residues in the CDR3. The DNA for the CDR3 is TGCAGCGTTCGGGACTCTGGTGAGATGGTCCAGTACTTC. It specifies CSVRDSGEMVQYF.

V and J are TRBV5-8 and TRBJ2-5, with 10 bases identical to TRBD2. Per germline, CDR1 SGHTS and CDR2 YDEGEE. V was clipped by 5 bases and J by 4 bases; unmatched bases: 8. The CDR3 consists of 15 residues. The CDR3 DNA reads as TGTGCCAGCAGTGGTACTAGCGGGACGAGAGAGACCCAGTACTTC. It yields the protein CASSGTSGTRETQYF.

V and J are TRBV19 and TRBJ2-3; TRBD2 agrees at 16 bases. Germline V CDR1 and CDR2: LNHDA, SQIVND (reference sequence). Trimming removed 3 bases from V and 0 bases from J; junction bases left unmatched: 0. The CDR3 covers 17 residues. CDR3 in DNA: TGTGCCAGTAGTATGGGACTAGCGGGGGGGAGCACAGATACGCAGTATTTT. Amino acids: CASSMGLAGGSTDTQYF.

Only a few counts were recorded for this clone. The chain is built from TRBV7-2 and TRBJ2-1; 14 bases map to TRBD2. The CDR3 loop spans 14 amino acids. Germline V lookup: CDR1 SGHTA, CDR2 FQGNSA. Trimming cost V 3 bases and J 10 bases; bases outside gene matches: 2. CDR3 sequence: CASSFGLAGGEQFF. As DNA, the CDR3 is TGTGCCAGCAGCTTTGGACTAGCGGGGGGAGAGCAGTTCTTC.

This clone showed up just once. The gene calls are TRBV27 and TRBJ2-7, with D possibly TRBD2 on 6 matching bases. The germline V gene encodes CDR1 MNHEY and CDR2 SMNVEV (reference sequence). This CDR3 contains 13 residues. V lost 3 bases and J lost 3, with 9 bases in between. This CDR3 reads CASSLRGLYEQYF. DNA for the CDR3: TGTGCCAGCAGTTTGCGGGGCCTCTACGAGCAGTACTTC.

This CDR3 is CASSLDWRDYPYEQYF. The CDR3 DNA follows: TGTGCCAGCAGCTTAGATTGGAGGGACTACCCCTACGAGCAGTACTTC. The V gene is TRBV11-2, the J gene TRBJ2-7; TRBD2 matches at 7 bases. The CDR3 spans 16 residues. Trimming removed 0 bases from V and 2 bases from J; junction bases left unmatched: 7. In germline, CDR1 is SGHAT, CDR2 FQNNGV.

The chain recombines TRBV6-5 with TRBJ2-6; maybe TRBD1 (6 bases). Trimming took off 4 bases at V and 1 base at J, with 8 bases between the two ends. The germline CDR1 and CDR2 sequences are MNHEY and SVGAGI. This CDR3 is 15 amino acids long. CDR3 sequence reads: CASSLTGSGANVLTF. In nucleotides, the CDR3 is TGTGCCAGCAGTTTAACAGGGTCTGGGGCCAACGTCCTGACTTTC.

The V gene is TRBV7-3, the J gene TRBJ1-1, with D unclear. Germline loops: CDR1 SGHTA, CDR2 FQGTGA. The V end was cut by 0 bases, the J end by 1 base, with 9 bases between. CDR3 length: 15 residues. This chain's CDR3 is CASSLTSRRNTEAFF. Written as DNA, the CDR3 is TGTGCCAGCAGCTTAACGTCGAGGAGGAACACTGAAGCTTTCTTT.

The chain couples TRBV4-1 to TRBJ2-1; D is unclear. CDR3 length equals 15 residues. Trimming shortened V by 4 bases and J by 8 bases, and 18 bases separated the two germline ends. Germline CDR1 MGHRA, CDR2 YSYEKL. CDR3 bases: TGCGCCAGCAGCCTTCAGTGGCCCCTCTTCGATGAGCAGTTCTTC. This encodes CASSLQWPLFDEQFF.